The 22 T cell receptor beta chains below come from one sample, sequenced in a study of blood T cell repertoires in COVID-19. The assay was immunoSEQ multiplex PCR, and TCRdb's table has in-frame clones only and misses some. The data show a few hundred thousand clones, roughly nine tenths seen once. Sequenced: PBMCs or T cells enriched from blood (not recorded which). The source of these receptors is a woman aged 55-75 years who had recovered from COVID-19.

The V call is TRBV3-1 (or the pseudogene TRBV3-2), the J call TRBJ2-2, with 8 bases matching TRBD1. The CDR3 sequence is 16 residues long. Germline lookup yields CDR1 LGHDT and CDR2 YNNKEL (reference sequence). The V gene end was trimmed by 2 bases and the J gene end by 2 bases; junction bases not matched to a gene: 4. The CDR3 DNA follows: TGTGCCAGCAGCCAAAGGACAGGGCTCAACACCGGGGAGCTGTTTTTT. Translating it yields CASSQRTGLNTGELFF.

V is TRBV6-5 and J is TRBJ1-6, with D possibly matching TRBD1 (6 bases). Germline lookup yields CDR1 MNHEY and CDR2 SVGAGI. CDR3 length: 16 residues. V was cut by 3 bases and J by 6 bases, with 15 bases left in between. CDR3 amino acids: CASSYWGLDSNSPLHF. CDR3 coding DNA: TGTGCCAGCAGTTATTGGGGTCTGGACAGTAATTCACCCCTCCACTTT.

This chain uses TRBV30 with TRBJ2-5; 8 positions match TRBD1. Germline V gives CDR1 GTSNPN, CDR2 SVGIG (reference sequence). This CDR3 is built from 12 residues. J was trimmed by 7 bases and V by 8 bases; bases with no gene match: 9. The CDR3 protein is CAGRDRRGTQYF. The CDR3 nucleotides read TGTGCCGGCCGGGACAGGCGCGGGACCCAGTACTTC.

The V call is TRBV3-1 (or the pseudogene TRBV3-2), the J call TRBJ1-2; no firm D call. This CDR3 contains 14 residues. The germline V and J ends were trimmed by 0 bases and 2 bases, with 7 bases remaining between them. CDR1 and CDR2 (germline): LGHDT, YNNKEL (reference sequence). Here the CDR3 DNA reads TGTGCCAGCAGCCAAGACAGAGGCAACTATGGCTACACCTTC. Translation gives CASSQDRGNYGYTF.

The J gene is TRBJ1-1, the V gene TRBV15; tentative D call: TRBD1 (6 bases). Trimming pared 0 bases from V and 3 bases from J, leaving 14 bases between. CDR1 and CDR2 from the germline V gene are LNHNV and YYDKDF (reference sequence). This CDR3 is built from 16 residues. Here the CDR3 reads CATSRDIPQGHTEAFF. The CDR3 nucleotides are TGTGCCACCAGCAGAGATATACCACAGGGCCACACTGAAGCTTTCTTT. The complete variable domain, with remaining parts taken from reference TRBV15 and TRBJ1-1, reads DAMVIQNPRYQVTQFGKPVTLSCSQTLNHNVMYWYQQKSSQAPKLLFHYYDKDFNNEADTPDNFQSRRPNTSFCFLDIRSPGLGDTAMYLCATSRDIPQGHTEAFFGQGTRLTVV.

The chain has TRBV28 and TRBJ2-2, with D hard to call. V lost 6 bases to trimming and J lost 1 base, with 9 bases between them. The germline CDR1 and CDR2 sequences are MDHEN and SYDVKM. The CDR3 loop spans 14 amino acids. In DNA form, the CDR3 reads TGTGCCAGCAGGGAGATCAGGAACACCGGGGAGCTGTTTTTT. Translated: CASREIRNTGELFF.

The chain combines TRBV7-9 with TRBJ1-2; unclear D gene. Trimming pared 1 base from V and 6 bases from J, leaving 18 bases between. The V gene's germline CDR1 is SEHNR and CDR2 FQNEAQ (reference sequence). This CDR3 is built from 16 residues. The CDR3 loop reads CASSLGMREHVHGYTF. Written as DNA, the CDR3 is TGTGCCAGCAGCTTAGGAATGAGGGAACATGTACATGGCTACACCTTC.

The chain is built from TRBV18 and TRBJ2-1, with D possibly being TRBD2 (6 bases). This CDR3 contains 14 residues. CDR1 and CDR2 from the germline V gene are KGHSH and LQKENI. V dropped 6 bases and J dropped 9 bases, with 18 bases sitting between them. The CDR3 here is CASSNPGTLGEQFF. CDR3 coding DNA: TGTGCCAGCTCTAACCCCGGGACTCTAGGTGAGCAGTTCTTC.

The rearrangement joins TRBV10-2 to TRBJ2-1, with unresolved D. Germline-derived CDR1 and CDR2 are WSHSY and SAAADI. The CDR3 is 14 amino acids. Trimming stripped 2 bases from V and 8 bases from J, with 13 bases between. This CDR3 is CASSEDTLRDEQFF. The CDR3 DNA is TGCGCCAGCAGTGAGGATACCCTCCGGGATGAGCAGTTCTTC.

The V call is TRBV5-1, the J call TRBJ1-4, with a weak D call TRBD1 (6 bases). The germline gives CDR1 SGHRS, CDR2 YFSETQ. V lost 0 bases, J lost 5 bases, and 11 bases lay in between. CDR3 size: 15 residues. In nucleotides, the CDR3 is TGCGCCAGCAGCTTGGAGGGGACACAAAATGAAAAACTGTTTTTT. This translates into CASSLEGTQNEKLFF.

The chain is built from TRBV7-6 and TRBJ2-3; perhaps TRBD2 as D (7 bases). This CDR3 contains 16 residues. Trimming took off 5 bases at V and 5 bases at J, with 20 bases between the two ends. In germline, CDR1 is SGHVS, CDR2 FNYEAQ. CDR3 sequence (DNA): TGTGCCAGCAGCCCCACCCCGGGCGGGGGCGGAGATACGCAGTATTTT. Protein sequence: CASSPTPGGGGDTQYF.

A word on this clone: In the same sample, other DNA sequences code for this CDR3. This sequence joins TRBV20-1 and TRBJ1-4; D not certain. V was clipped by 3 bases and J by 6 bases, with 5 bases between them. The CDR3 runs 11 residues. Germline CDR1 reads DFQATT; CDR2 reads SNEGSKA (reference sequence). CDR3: CSARSYEKLFF. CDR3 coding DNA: TGCAGTGCTAGGTCTTATGAAAAACTGTTTTTT.

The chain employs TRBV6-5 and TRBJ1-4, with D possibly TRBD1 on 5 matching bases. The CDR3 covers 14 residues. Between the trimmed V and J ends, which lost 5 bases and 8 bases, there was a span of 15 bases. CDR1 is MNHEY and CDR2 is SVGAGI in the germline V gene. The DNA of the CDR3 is TGTGCCAGCAGTCCCCTAGGGGCAAACGAAAAACTGTTTTTT. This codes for CASSPLGANEKLFF.

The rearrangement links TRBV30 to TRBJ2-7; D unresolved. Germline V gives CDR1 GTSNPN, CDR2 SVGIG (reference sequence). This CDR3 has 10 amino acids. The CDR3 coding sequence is TGTGCCTGGAGTGTACGAACAGATGACGTC. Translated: CAWSVRTDDV.

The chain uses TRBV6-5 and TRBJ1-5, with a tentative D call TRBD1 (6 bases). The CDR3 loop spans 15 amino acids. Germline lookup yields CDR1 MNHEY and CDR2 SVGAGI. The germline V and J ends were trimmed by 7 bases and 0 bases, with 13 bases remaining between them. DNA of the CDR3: TGTGCCAGCAAAATGGACAGCAATAGCAATCAGCCCCAGCATTTT. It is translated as CASKMDSNSNQPQHF.

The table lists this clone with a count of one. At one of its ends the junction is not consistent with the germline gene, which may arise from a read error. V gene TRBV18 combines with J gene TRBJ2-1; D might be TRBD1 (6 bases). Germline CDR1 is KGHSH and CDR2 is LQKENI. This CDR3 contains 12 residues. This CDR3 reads CASSPDMGARVF. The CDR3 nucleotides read TGTGCCAGCTCACCAGATATGGGGGCGCGGGTCTTC.

CDR3: CASSLRWGGSSYGYTF. The CDR3 DNA sequence: TGCGCCAGCAGCCTTCGTTGGGGGGGCTCTTCCTATGGCTACACCTTC. The chain uses TRBV4-1 and TRBJ1-2; tentatively, D is TRBD1 (6 bases). The CDR3 length is 16 residues. Germline lookup yields CDR1 MGHRA and CDR2 YSYEKL. Between the trimmed V and J ends, which lost 4 bases and 4 bases, there was a span of 19 bases.

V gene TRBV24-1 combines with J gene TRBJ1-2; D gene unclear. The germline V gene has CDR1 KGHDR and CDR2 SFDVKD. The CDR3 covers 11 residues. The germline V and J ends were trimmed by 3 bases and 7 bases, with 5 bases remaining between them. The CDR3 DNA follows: TGTGCCACCAGTGATAGAGCTGGCTACACCTTC. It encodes CATSDRAGYTF.

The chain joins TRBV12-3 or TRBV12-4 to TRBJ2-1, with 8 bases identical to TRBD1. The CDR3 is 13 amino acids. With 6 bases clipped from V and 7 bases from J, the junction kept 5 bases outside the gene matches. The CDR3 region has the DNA TGTGCCAGCAGGTACACAGGGGGGAATGAGCAGTTCTTC. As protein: CASRYTGGNEQFF.

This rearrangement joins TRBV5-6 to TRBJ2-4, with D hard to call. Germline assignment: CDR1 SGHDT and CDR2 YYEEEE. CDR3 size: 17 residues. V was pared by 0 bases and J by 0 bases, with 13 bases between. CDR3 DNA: TGTGCCAGCAGCTTGGAAGGCGTGGGCTTAGCCAAAAACATTCAGTACTTC. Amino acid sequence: CASSLEGVGLAKNIQYF.

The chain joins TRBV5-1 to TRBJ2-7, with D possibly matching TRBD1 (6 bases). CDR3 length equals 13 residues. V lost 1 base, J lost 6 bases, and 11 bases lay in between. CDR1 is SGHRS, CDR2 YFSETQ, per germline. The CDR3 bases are TGCGCCAGCAGCTTGAATATAGGGGGCGAGCAGTACGTC. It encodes CASSLNIGGEQYV.

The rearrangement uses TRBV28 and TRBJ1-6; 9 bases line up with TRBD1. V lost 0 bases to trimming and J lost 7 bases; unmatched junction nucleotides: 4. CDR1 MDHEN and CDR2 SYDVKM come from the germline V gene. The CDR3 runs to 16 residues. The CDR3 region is CASSLWGTGLNSPLHF. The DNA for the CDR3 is TGTGCCAGCAGTTTATGGGGGACAGGGCTAAATTCACCCCTCCACTTT.